These 17 T cell receptor beta chains originate from one sample sequenced in a study of control samples from healthy donors and cancer patients. Clones were sequenced by immunoSEQ multiplex PCR, and TCRdb holds only the in-frame ones, with some missing. Of 160,000 or so clones in the sample, around 94% were seen once. Sequencing was done on a sample of PBMCs. The receptors were sampled from a man aged 55 to 70 with colorectal cancer.

This sequence joins TRBV7-2 and TRBJ2-1, with TRBD2 identical over 7 bases. Trimming took 1 base from V and 10 from J; bases not matched to a gene: 4. The CDR3 has 13 residues. Germline CDR1 SGHTA, CDR2 FQGNSA. The CDR3 region has the DNA TGTGCCAGCAGCTTAGGGGCGGGGGACGAGCAGTTCTTC. Translation gives CASSLGAGDEQFF.

This chain connects TRBV18 to TRBJ2-2, with D hard to call. Germline V gene data show CDR1 as KGHSH and CDR2 as LQKENI. V shed 0 bases and J shed 6 bases, with 14 bases lying between them. CDR3 length: 16 amino acids. The CDR3 is CASSPPGSSVSGELFF. DNA of the CDR3: TGTGCCAGCTCACCACCGGGCTCCTCCGTATCCGGGGAGCTGTTTTTT.

V is TRBV5-4 and J is TRBJ1-2; 7 bases are a match to TRBD1. After removal of 4 bases from V and 1 base from J, the junction contained 10 bases not matched to a gene. This CDR3 has 16 residues. The germline gives CDR1 SGHNT, CDR2 YYREEE (reference sequence). CDR3 coding DNA: TGTGCCAGCAGCCCGGCCCGGACAGGATTTAACTATGGCTACACCTTC. Residues: CASSPARTGFNYGYTF.

This clone appeared a single time. V gene TRBV3-1 (or the pseudogene TRBV3-2) combines with J gene TRBJ2-3; D not resolved. This CDR3 is built from 12 residues. CDR1 and CDR2 from the germline V gene are LGHDT and YNNKEL (reference sequence). V shed 3 bases and J shed 3 bases, with 4 bases lying between them. The CDR3 here is CASSQITDTQYF. The CDR3 DNA sequence: TGTGCCAGCAGCCAGATTACAGATACGCAGTATTTT.

The chain joins TRBV6-5 to TRBJ1-3; the D is unclear. V was shortened by 11 bases and J by 2 bases, with 7 bases between the two germline ends. Germline CDR1 is MNHEY and CDR2 is SVGAGI. The length of the CDR3 is 11 residues. The CDR3 loop is CAARTGNTIYF. The CDR3 DNA reads TGTGCCGCGAGAACTGGAAACACCATATATTTT.

Here the CDR3 DNA reads TGTGCCAGCAGCTTGAGTCAGGGGCTGGACGAGCAGTACTTC. This sequence encodes CASSLSQGLDEQYF. The genes are TRBV5-6 and TRBJ2-7, with D possibly being TRBD1 (6 bases). Trimming took off 1 base at V and 5 bases at J, with 13 bases between the two ends. The length of the CDR3 is 14 residues. Germline V lookup: CDR1 SGHDT, CDR2 YYEEEE.

The V and J genes are TRBV12-3 or TRBV12-4 and TRBJ2-5, with D hard to call. The ends were cut back, 6 bases at V and 5 bases at J, with 10 bases in the middle. The length of the CDR3 is 12 residues. The CDR3 spells CASRDAWETQYF. CDR3 nucleotide sequence: TGTGCCAGCAGAGACGCTTGGGAGACCCAGTACTTC.

The chain has TRBV24-1 and TRBJ1-5, with 11 bases lining up with TRBD1. The germline V gene encodes CDR1 KGHDR and CDR2 SFDVKD. CDR3 length: 16 residues. Trimming at V came to 4 bases and at J to 6 bases, leaving 7 bases not matched to a gene. CDR3 bases: TGTGCCACCAGTGACACAGGGACAGGGGGAGGTCAGCCCCAGCATTTT. Its translation is CATSDTGTGGGQPQHF.

This sequence joins TRBV9 and TRBJ1-6; D remains unclear. The CDR3 covers 16 residues. Trimming shortened V by 0 bases and J by 0 bases, and 7 bases separated the two germline ends. Germline V lookup: CDR1 SGDLS, CDR2 YYNGEE. The CDR3 is CASSVDAYSYNSPLHF. The DNA for the CDR3 is TGTGCCAGCAGCGTAGATGCCTACTCCTATAATTCACCCCTCCACTTT.

This clone was seen once. The rearrangement joins TRBV6-6 to TRBJ1-1; the D is unclear. The V end lost 5 bases, the J end lost 1 base, and 14 bases lay between the germline ends. This CDR3 spans 15 amino acids. Germline CDR1 reads MNHNY; CDR2 reads SVGAGI (reference sequence). CDR3 nucleotides: TGTGCCAGCAGTCCTCACTCCGACACGAACACTGAAGCTTTCTTT. Amino acids: CASSPHSDTNTEAFF.

In this sample, this clone turned up a few times. The chain joins TRBV18 to TRBJ1-1, with D possibly TRBD1 on 6 matching bases. From germline, CDR1 is KGHSH and CDR2 LQKENI. The CDR3 covers 14 residues. Trimming removed 6 bases at V and 4 bases at J, with 15 bases between. The CDR3 loop reads CASSPGGHSTEAFF. The CDR3, as DNA: TGTGCCAGCTCGCCTGGGGGGCATAGCACTGAAGCTTTCTTT.

In this sample, this clone turned up once. The V gene is TRBV11-2, the J gene TRBJ2-5; the D gene is possibly TRBD2 (6 bases). Germline V gene lookup returns CDR1 SGHAT and CDR2 FQNNGV. Trimming removed 5 bases at V and 5 bases at J, with 9 bases between. The CDR3 has 12 residues. CDR3 residues: CASSVGGETQYF. The CDR3 nucleotides read TGTGCCAGCAGCGTCGGAGGGGAGACCCAGTACTTC.

The chain employs TRBV6-5 and TRBJ2-7; 10 bases agree with TRBD1. Germline V gene lookup returns CDR1 MNHEY and CDR2 SVGAGI. The J segment lost 6 bases and the V segment lost 5 bases, leaving 7 bases of the junction unmatched. CDR3 size: 14 residues. The CDR3 region is CASSPTGGPGEQYF. Written as DNA, the CDR3 is TGTGCCAGCAGTCCGACAGGGGGCCCTGGCGAGCAGTACTTC.

This clone was detected a few times. The chain employs TRBV27 and TRBJ1-2; D unresolved. Looked up from germline, CDR1 is MNHEY and CDR2 is SMNVEV (reference sequence). The CDR3 has 13 amino acids. Trimming took off 6 bases at V and 1 base at J, with 9 bases between the two ends. The CDR3 DNA reads TGTGCCAGCAGCCCCGGAATTAACTATGGCTACACCTTC. This codes for CASSPGINYGYTF.

V gene TRBV2 combines with J gene TRBJ1-1; TRBD1 aligns across 7 bases. After removal of 7 bases from V and 2 bases from J, the junction contained 7 bases not matched to a gene. From germline, CDR1 is SNHLY and CDR2 FYNNEI. This CDR3 has 14 amino acids. The CDR3 DNA reads TGTGCCAGCAACTCTCGGACAGGTAACACTGAAGCTTTCTTT. Encoded protein: CASNSRTGNTEAFF.

The genes are TRBV7-2 and TRBJ1-5, with D unclear. Trimming cost V 2 bases and J 0 bases, with 2 bases left between them. Germline V gene lookup returns CDR1 SGHTA and CDR2 FQGNSA. This CDR3 is built from 13 residues. The CDR3 sequence is CASSLSSNQPQHF. CDR3 sequence (DNA): TGTGCCAGCAGCTTAAGTAGCAATCAGCCCCAGCATTTT.

This CDR3 reads CASSLGVSGANVLTF. The CDR3 bases are TGTGCCAGCAGCTTAGGCGTCTCTGGGGCCAACGTCCTGACTTTC. This rearrangement joins TRBV11-3 to TRBJ2-6; no clear D. Trimming stripped 1 base from V and 0 bases from J, with 4 bases between. Germline CDR1 reads SGHNT; CDR2 reads YENEEA. The CDR3 length is 15 residues.